These 25 T cell receptor beta chains came from one sample sequenced in a study of cytomegalovirus exposure and HLA in healthy donors (dated by TCRdb to 2017 to 2019). The library was obtained by the immunoSEQ multiplex PCR assay. For the multiplex PCR, a mixture combining 60 forward primers for TCR Vbeta segments and 13 reverse primers for TCR Jbeta segments was used. Drawn from immuneACCESS, this table holds only the in-frame rearrangements with V and J called that TCRdb kept. Clones are partly lost; checked studies trace under half to an unresolved V gene and leave the rest unexplained. In this sample the table shows under 130,000 clones, 75% to 90% of which occur a single time. The top ten constitute approximately 6.9% of the sample. The sequencing sample was made of PBMCs. The source is a man aged 25-45 years in good health and CMV-seropositive.

This chain's CDR3 is CASSQVLVGRGAYNEQFF. The CDR3 bases are TGTGCCAGCAGCCAAGTCTTGGTAGGGCGGGGGGCCTACAATGAGCAGTTCTTC. The chain links TRBV4-2 to TRBJ2-1, with TRBD2 matching over 8 bases. Germline-derived CDR1 and CDR2 are LGHNA and YNFKEQ. With 1 base clipped from V and 2 bases from J, the junction kept 10 bases outside the gene matches. There are 18 residues in the CDR3.

CDR3 bases: TGTGCCAGCAGTTATTCAGGGGGCACGGGTACAGCTTTCTTT. Translated: CASSYSGGTGTAFF. The chain couples TRBV6-6 to TRBJ1-1; TRBD1 aligns across 8 bases. This CDR3 has 14 residues. Germline values: CDR1 MNHNY, CDR2 SVGAGI (reference sequence). The ends lost 3 bases at V and 10 bases at J; junction bases unmatched: 10.

In DNA, the CDR3 is TGTGCCAGCAGCCGGACTAGCGGAAGGACCGGGGAGCTGTTTTTT. Protein: CASSRTSGRTGELFF. V is TRBV2 and J is TRBJ2-2; 10 positions match TRBD2. V lost 6 bases to trimming and J lost 5 bases; unmatched junction nucleotides: 6. Germline CDR1 reads SNHLY; CDR2 reads FYNNEI. CDR3 length: 15 residues. The full variable domain, with the rest looked up from reference TRBV2 and TRBJ2-2, is EPEVTQTPSHQVTQMGQEVILRCVPISNHLYFYWYRQILGQKVEFLVSFYNNEISEKSEIFDDQFSVERPDGSNFTLKIRSTKLEDSAMYFCASSRTSGRTGELFFGEGSRLTVL.

This rearrangement joins TRBV6-1 to TRBJ1-2; no reliable D call. This CDR3 comprises 13 residues. Germline loops: CDR1 MNHNS, CDR2 SASEGT. Trimming shortened V by 5 bases and J by 4 bases, and 11 bases separated the two germline ends. In DNA, the CDR3 is TGTGCCAGCAGTTGGGAGAGAACCTATGGCTACACCTTC. This sequence encodes CASSWERTYGYTF.

The chain recombines TRBV6-1 with TRBJ1-2, with D perhaps matching TRBD1 (6 bases). The germline CDR1 and CDR2 sequences are MNHNS and SASEGT. V dropped 2 bases and J dropped 8 bases, with 24 bases sitting between them. This CDR3 is built from 17 residues. Here the CDR3 DNA reads TGTGCCAGCAGTGAATCCGTCACGACAGGAGCCTGGGAGGGCTACACCTTC. It yields the protein CASSESVTTGAWEGYTF.

The chain links TRBV2 to TRBJ1-3, with D unclear. The CDR3 sequence is 14 residues long. V lost 10 bases, J lost 1 base, and 14 bases lay in between. From germline, CDR1 is SNHLY and CDR2 FYNNEI. CDR3 nucleotides: TGTGCCACCACCCTTGGCACGTCTGGAAACACCATATATTTT. Its protein is CATTLGTSGNTIYF.

This chain uses TRBV10-3 with TRBJ2-5, with D uncertain. CDR1 is ENHRY, CDR2 SYGVKD, per germline. The CDR3 length is 13 residues. V was cut by 5 bases and J by 2 bases, with 9 bases left in between. The CDR3, as DNA: TGTGCCATCAGTTACAGAAGTCAAGAGACCCAGTACTTC. Protein: CAISYRSQETQYF.

The chain employs TRBV4-3 and TRBJ2-3; D might be TRBD1 (6 bases). The germline gives CDR1 LGHNA, CDR2 YSLEER. V lost 0 bases and J 2 bases, leaving 12 bases between the germline ends. The CDR3 totals 16 residues. CDR3 nucleotide sequence: TGCGCCAGCAGCCAAGAACGGCTGGGGGCCACAGATACGCAGTATTTT. Translated, it gives CASSQERLGATDTQYF.

The rearrangement joins TRBV18 to TRBJ1-2, with D uncertain. The CDR3 runs 14 residues. Germline CDR1 reads KGHSH; CDR2 reads LQKENI. The V end was cut by 1 base, the J end by 4 bases, with 10 bases between. The CDR3 nucleotides are TGTGCCAGCTCACCACGTGAGGGCAGCTATGGCTACACCTTC. It translates to CASSPREGSYGYTF.

V is TRBV7-9 and J is TRBJ1-2; D may be TRBD1 (5 bases). The CDR3 covers 15 residues. Trimming removed 1 base at V and 4 bases at J, with 13 bases between. Germline CDR1 reads SEHNR; CDR2 reads FQNEAQ (reference sequence). The CDR3 DNA reads TGTGCCAGCAGCTTAGTCGCCAGGGAGGGCTATGGCTACACCTTC. This codes for CASSLVAREGYGYTF.

This clone showed up many times. Here the CDR3 reads CASSQDPGTGDEKLFF. The CDR3 DNA follows: TGTGCCAGCAGCCAAGATCCCGGGACAGGGGATGAAAAACTGTTTTTT. The rearrangement links TRBV4-2 to TRBJ1-4; TRBD1 matches at 10 bases. The CDR3 spans 16 residues. V was clipped by 0 bases and J by 6 bases; unmatched bases: 4. The germline V gene encodes CDR1 LGHNA and CDR2 YNFKEQ.

The gene calls are TRBV9 and TRBJ2-1, with TRBD2 matching 7 bases. Looked up from germline, CDR1 is SGDLS and CDR2 is YYNGEE. The CDR3 contains 14 residues. J was trimmed by 10 bases and V by 0 bases; bases with no gene match: 7. CDR3 in DNA: TGTGCCAGCAGCGTAGCTCCCCCTAGCGGCGAGCAGTTCTTC. Protein sequence: CASSVAPPSGEQFF.

The chain uses TRBV5-1 and TRBJ1-6, with 10 nucleotides matching TRBD1. Per the germline V gene, CDR1 is SGHRS and CDR2 is YFSETQ. The length of the CDR3 is 14 residues. Germline trimming cut 2 bases from V and 13 bases from J; bases unmatched to any gene: 6. CDR3 nucleotides: TGCGCCAGCAGCTTCGGGACAGGGGATAATCCCCTCCACTTT. Protein product: CASSFGTGDNPLHF.

The rearrangement joins TRBV5-4 to TRBJ1-6; 9 nucleotides align to TRBD1. With V trimmed by 3 bases and J by 0 bases, 7 bases remained unmatched. Germline assignment: CDR1 SGHNT and CDR2 YYREEE (reference sequence). The length of the CDR3 is 18 residues. CDR3 loop: CASSSALTGGSYNSPLHF. As DNA, the CDR3 is TGTGCCAGCAGCTCGGCCCTGACAGGGGGCTCCTATAATTCACCCCTCCACTTT.

The rearrangement joins TRBV5-4 to TRBJ2-1, with 7 bases matching TRBD1. The junction had 3 bases not matched to a gene; V was cut back by 2 bases and J by 10 bases. This CDR3 region has 12 residues. The germline V gene encodes CDR1 SGHNT and CDR2 YYREEE (reference sequence). Here the CDR3 reads CASSFRDSEQFF. CDR3 nucleotide sequence: TGTGCCAGCAGCTTTCGGGACAGCGAGCAGTTCTTC.

The chain has TRBV5-4 and TRBJ2-7; 8 bases map to TRBD1. The V gene end was trimmed by 1 base and the J gene end by 5 bases; junction bases not matched to a gene: 2. Germline values: CDR1 SGHNT, CDR2 YYREEE (reference sequence). The CDR3 loop spans 13 amino acids. The CDR3 loop reads CASSLSGGDEQYF. For the CDR3, the DNA is TGTGCCAGCAGCTTGTCAGGGGGCGACGAGCAGTACTTC.

The rearrangement uses TRBV9 and TRBJ2-1; no clear D gene. V was shortened by 0 bases and J by 4 bases, with 8 bases between the two germline ends. In germline, CDR1 is SGDLS, CDR2 YYNGEE. The CDR3 extends over 14 amino acids. The CDR3 sequence: CASSVEARYNEQFF. CDR3 DNA sequence: TGTGCCAGCAGCGTAGAAGCGAGATACAATGAGCAGTTCTTC.

The rearrangement joins TRBV9 to TRBJ1-1; D may be TRBD1 (5 bases). The CDR3 length is 18 residues. The V gene's germline CDR1 is SGDLS and CDR2 YYNGEE. The ends were cut back, 0 bases at V and 4 bases at J, with 22 bases in the middle. CDR3 region: CASSVGDVGTPGGTEAFF. CDR3 bases: TGTGCCAGCAGCGTAGGGGATGTGGGGACCCCCGGGGGCACTGAAGCTTTCTTT.

As for this clone: Germline and junction disagree at one end, which may indicate a read error. The rearrangement joins TRBV4-2 to TRBJ2-4, with 7 positions matching TRBD1. From germline, CDR1 is LGHNA and CDR2 YNFKEQ. The CDR3 loop spans 11 amino acids. The DNA of the CDR3 is TGTGCCAGCAGCACCCGGGACAGAGCGGTCTTC. It translates to CASSTRDRAVF.

The chain uses TRBV4-3 and TRBJ2-1, with a tentative D call TRBD1 (5 bases). Trimming stripped 3 bases from V and 8 bases from J, with 17 bases between. In germline, CDR1 is LGHNA, CDR2 YSLEER. CDR3 length: 15 residues. This chain's CDR3 is CASSQMFRASDEQFF. The CDR3 DNA sequence: TGCGCCAGCAGCCAGATGTTCAGGGCATCAGATGAGCAGTTCTTC.

Regarding this clone: In the same sample, other DNA sequences code for this CDR3. V gene TRBV4-1 combines with J gene TRBJ1-5; 7 bases map to TRBD1. The J segment lost 7 bases and the V segment lost 0 bases, leaving 12 bases of the junction unmatched. Looked up from germline, CDR1 is MGHRA and CDR2 is YSYEKL. This CDR3 is built from 17 residues. CDR3 protein: CASSQDVSRQGDQPQHF. CDR3 DNA: TGCGCCAGCAGCCAAGACGTCTCCCGGCAGGGGGACCAGCCCCAGCATTTT.

The chain has TRBV6-6 and TRBJ1-5; 7 bases match TRBD1. V trimming: 4 bases; J trimming: 4 bases; junction bases outside the gene matches: 7. CDR1 is MNHNY and CDR2 is SVGAGI in the germline V gene (reference sequence). The CDR3 totals 15 residues. For the CDR3, the DNA is TGTGCCAGCAGTTCGACCTGGGACAGTAATCAGCCCCAGCATTTT. This translates into CASSSTWDSNQPQHF.

In this sample, this clone turned up a few times. The chain employs TRBV5-1 and TRBJ1-1; 8 bases line up with TRBD1. CDR1 is SGHRS, CDR2 YFSETQ, per germline. V lost 7 bases and J lost 4; bases outside the gene matches: 6. The CDR3 sequence is 13 residues long. The CDR3 nucleotides are TGCGCCAGCGAGCTTACAGGGGGCACTGAAGCTTTCTTT. Protein product: CASELTGGTEAFF.

This clone was observed a few times. This sequence joins TRBV7-2 and TRBJ2-3; 8 nucleotides agree with TRBD1. This CDR3 is built from 17 residues. Germline CDR1 SGHTA, CDR2 FQGNSA. Losses at the gene ends were 4 bases for V and 4 bases for J; bases not matched to a gene: 13. The CDR3 coding sequence is TGTGCCAGCAGCTCGACCCGGCGGCAGGGGGCATCAGATACGCAGTATTTT. The encoded protein is CASSSTRRQGASDTQYF.

The chain employs TRBV5-1 and TRBJ2-7; D perhaps matches TRBD1 (6 bases). V lost 4 bases, J lost 0 bases, and 11 bases lay in between. The length of the CDR3 is 14 residues. The germline V gene has CDR1 SGHRS and CDR2 YFSETQ. CDR3 sequence: CASSDGQFSYEQYF. The CDR3 nucleotides read TGCGCCAGCAGCGATGGACAGTTCTCCTACGAGCAGTACTTC.